The present T cell receptor (beta chain) was sequenced within a study of blood T cell repertoires in COVID-19. About the study: COVID-19 samples from acute and convalescent phases originated in the United States, Italy and Spain. From T cells, B-cell-depleted T cells, or PBMCs came the material, which was cDNA or gDNA.

CDR1 and CDR2 from the germline V gene are MNHEY and SMNVEV (reference sequence). V shed 6 bases and J 1 base; nucleotides not matched to a gene: 5. This CDR3 has 14 residues. The authors' processing: From reference gene primer amplification, estimates of nucleated cell counts were derived. Some clones are missing from TCRdb's copy, which holds only in-frame ones; the method was immunoSEQ multiplex PCR. V and J calls and clone size follow that table, whereas D and trimming were derived from the DNA. The top ten hold 6.5% to 9.5% of the sample, which has some 320,000 clones, more than 75% seen once. The origin of this receptor is a woman aged 50 to 65 who had recovered from COVID-19. Specimen: peripheral blood. This sequence joins TRBV27 and TRBJ2-5; 7 bases fit TRBD2. The CDR3 DNA reads TGTGCCAGCAGAAGGGGACTACCCCAAGAGACCCAGTACTTC. The encoded protein is CASRRGLPQETQYF.